Presented here are 25 T cell receptor beta chains from one specimen sequenced in a study of response to subunit inactivated influenza vaccine. TCRdb redid the calling of the RT-PCR reads with MiXCR, one entry per CDR3 protein. Altogether about 700,000 distinct CDR3 sequences are present, about 15% being singletons, with the ten largest covering roughly 10%. Material: PBMCs from blood, obtained 12 days after vaccination. The receptor source for this set is a man in his fifties or sixties who received an inactivated influenza vaccine.

The genes are TRBV2 and TRBJ2-7; D call uncertain. CDR3 length: 15 amino acids. Trimming took 1 base from V and 2 from J, leaving 12 bases between them. Per germline, CDR1 SNHLY and CDR2 FYNNEI. CDR3 nucleotides: TGTGCCAGCAGTGAAGGTTCCCTTGGGGCCTACGAGCAGTACTTC. It encodes CASSEGSLGAYEQYF.

J is TRBJ2-2 and V is TRBV5-1, with D hard to call. CDR1 is SGHRS and CDR2 is YFSETQ in the germline V gene. There are 13 residues in the CDR3. Trimming cost V 6 bases and J 0 bases, with 6 bases left between them. DNA for the CDR3: TGCGCCAGCAACCGACCGAACACCGGGGAGCTGTTTTTT. Translated: CASNRPNTGELFF.

This chain links TRBV4-1 with TRBJ2-3; TRBD2 matches 12 bases. The CDR3 has 19 residues. CDR1 MGHRA and CDR2 YSYEKL come from the germline V gene. Losses at the gene ends were 0 bases for V and 0 bases for J; bases not matched to a gene: 7. The CDR3 here is CASSQERAGTSGSTDTQYF. CDR3 nucleotide sequence: TGCGCCAGCAGCCAAGAGCGAGCCGGGACTAGCGGGAGCACAGATACGCAGTATTTT.

The chain combines TRBV20-1 with TRBJ1-1; D is unclear. This CDR3 is built from 14 residues. Germline V CDR1 and CDR2: DFQATT, SNEGSKA (reference sequence). Between the trimmed V and J ends, which lost 0 bases and 2 bases, there was a span of 10 bases. The DNA of the CDR3 is TGCAGTGCTAGAGATCTCAGAACAAACACTGAAGCTTTCTTT. Amino acid sequence: CSARDLRTNTEAFF.

This clonotype was counted a few times. The chain links TRBV28 to TRBJ2-3; D is perhaps TRBD2 (6 bases). Trimming removed 1 base from V and 7 bases from J, with 18 bases in between. CDR1 and CDR2 from the germline V gene are MDHEN and SYDVKM. CDR3 length equals 16 residues. In DNA form, the CDR3 reads TGTGCCAGCAGTTTATCGGGGCGCGGGGTAGGGTATACGCAGTATTTT. This encodes CASSLSGRGVGYTQYF.

This clonotype was seen a few times. The chain employs TRBV20-1 and TRBJ2-7; D is undetermined. Trimming pared 7 bases from V and 2 bases from J, leaving 6 bases between. The CDR3 is 10 amino acids. Germline loops: CDR1 DFQATT, CDR2 SNEGSKA (reference sequence). The CDR3 DNA is TGCAGTGTATCCCCCTACGAGCAGTACTTC. Protein product: CSVSPYEQYF.

This clonotype was seen more than once but under ten times. The J gene is TRBJ2-1, the V gene TRBV5-8; D unclear. Trimming cost V 4 bases and J 8 bases, with 10 bases left between them. From germline, CDR1 is SGHTS and CDR2 YDEGEE. The length of the CDR3 is 12 residues. CDR3 amino acids: CASSDFTDEQFF. The CDR3 DNA follows: TGTGCCAGCAGCGATTTCACGGATGAGCAGTTCTTC.

The table lists this clonotype with a few counts. CDR3 sequence (DNA): TGCAGTGCTACCAGGGGCGGGGGGGCCAAGGATACGCAGTATTTT. The encoded protein is CSATRGGGAKDTQYF. The chain recombines TRBV20-1 with TRBJ2-3, with 9 bases aligning to TRBD2. CDR1 is DFQATT, CDR2 SNEGSKA, per germline (reference sequence). The CDR3 spans 15 residues. Losses at the gene ends were 4 bases for V and 6 bases for J; bases not matched to a gene: 11.

The V and J genes are TRBV5-1 and TRBJ2-5; the match to TRBD2 covers 8 bases. Germline V lookup: CDR1 SGHRS, CDR2 YFSETQ. V gave up 0 bases and J gave up 5 bases; unmatched junction bases: 18. The CDR3 contains 19 residues. CDR3 nucleotide sequence: TGCGCCAGCAGCTTGGCGGTGTCGGGGGGGCGAGCACCCCGGGAGACCCAGTACTTC. Translating it yields CASSLAVSGGRAPRETQYF.

The chain uses TRBV28 and TRBJ1-2, with D perhaps TRBD1 (6 bases). Germline CDR1 reads MDHEN; CDR2 reads SYDVKM. Trimming shortened V by 3 bases and J by 6 bases, and 20 bases separated the two germline ends. The CDR3 contains 16 residues. CDR3 nucleotide sequence: TGTGCCAGCAGTTTTCCCGGAGGTACAGGGCGGAATGGCTACACCTTC. Encoded protein: CASSFPGGTGRNGYTF.

The sample holds a few counts of this clonotype. This chain links TRBV5-6 with TRBJ1-2; D call uncertain. Germline V gene data show CDR1 as SGHDT and CDR2 as YYEEEE. The CDR3 has 13 amino acids. Trimming removed 2 bases at V and 4 bases at J, with 9 bases between. This CDR3 is CASSFGRSYGYTF. CDR3 in DNA: TGTGCCAGCAGCTTCGGACGGAGCTATGGCTACACCTTC.

As concerns this clonotype: A read error may account for a junction end that differs from germline. The genes are TRBV6-2 or TRBV6-3 and TRBJ1-1; D is unresolved. In germline, CDR1 is MNHEY, CDR2 SVGEGT. CDR3 length equals 15 residues. This chain's CDR3 is CATKTGLEVNTEALF. The CDR3 coding sequence is TGTGCCACCAAAACTGGGCTTGAGGTGAACACTGAAGCTCTCTTT.

The chain recombines TRBV6-1 with TRBJ1-6, with D possibly TRBD1 on 6 matching bases. CDR3 length: 17 residues. The germline V gene encodes CDR1 MNHNS and CDR2 SASEGT. Deletions cut 8 bases from V and 0 bases from J, with 17 bases between. Here the CDR3 reads CASSRGVGRSYNSPLHF. DNA of the CDR3: TGTGCCAGCTCAAGGGGGGTGGGGCGCTCCTATAATTCACCCCTCCACTTT.

This clonotype was found once. This chain links TRBV9 with TRBJ2-2; no definite D call. CDR1 is SGDLS, CDR2 YYNGEE, per germline. Trimming stripped 0 bases from V and 6 bases from J, with 3 bases between. The CDR3 is 12 residues long. CDR3 loop: CASSVGPGELFF. The DNA of the CDR3 is TGTGCCAGCAGCGTAGGGCCCGGGGAGCTGTTTTTT.

This clonotype was found a few times. V is TRBV28 and J is TRBJ2-7; a possible D gene is TRBD2 (6 bases). V gave up 4 bases and J gave up 2 bases, with 12 bases separating them. This CDR3 comprises 14 residues. CDR1 is MDHEN, CDR2 SYDVKM, per germline. The CDR3 nucleotides are TGTGCCAGCAGTTCGCCTCGCGGGACCTACGAGCAGTACTTC. Protein sequence: CASSSPRGTYEQYF.

The chain combines TRBV7-9 with TRBJ2-7; no reliable D call. CDR3 length equals 13 residues. Trimming took 3 bases from V and 4 from J, leaving 10 bases between them. Looked up from germline, CDR1 is SEHNR and CDR2 is FQNEAQ (reference sequence). The CDR3 loop reads CASSFDSLYEQYF. CDR3 nucleotide sequence: TGTGCCAGCAGCTTCGACTCCCTATACGAGCAGTACTTC.

The table lists this clonotype with a few counts. V usage is TRBV4-2 and J usage is TRBJ2-7, with TRBD2 matching 7 bases. CDR1 LGHNA and CDR2 YNFKEQ come from the germline V gene. Trimming removed 0 bases from V and 1 base from J; junction bases left unmatched: 6. The CDR3 sequence is 16 residues long. The chain's CDR3 is CASSQEITGGSYEQYF. As DNA, the CDR3 is TGTGCCAGCAGCCAAGAGATCACGGGAGGATCCTACGAGCAGTACTTC.

The chain links TRBV6-2 or TRBV6-3 to TRBJ2-2, with D maybe TRBD1 (6 bases). The CDR3 loop spans 14 amino acids. V dropped 6 bases and J dropped 0 bases, with 8 bases sitting between them. Germline values: CDR1 MNHEY, CDR2 SVGEGT. The DNA for the CDR3 is TGTGCCAGCAGCGGGACAACGAACACCGGGGAGCTGTTTTTT. This gives the protein CASSGTTNTGELFF.

V usage is TRBV9 and J usage is TRBJ1-2, with 12 bases aligning to TRBD1. Trimming cost V 4 bases and J 8 bases; bases outside gene matches: 9. The CDR3 is made up of 15 amino acids. Germline CDR1 reads SGDLS; CDR2 reads YYNGEE. CDR3 residues: CASSPGGQGAVGYTF. CDR3 coding DNA: TGTGCCAGCAGCCCGGGGGGACAGGGGGCGGTCGGCTACACCTTC.

CDR3 in amino acids: CASSLDGDLGEQYF. DNA for the CDR3: TGTGCCAGCAGCTTAGATGGAGATTTGGGCGAGCAGTACTTC. J is TRBJ2-7 and V is TRBV11-2; D remains ambiguous. The V end was cut by 0 bases, the J end by 6 bases, with 12 bases between. Germline CDR1 is SGHAT and CDR2 is FQNNGV. CDR3 length: 14 residues.

This clonotype was observed a few times. CDR3 DNA sequence: TGTGCCAGCAGCTTACAAGGGCAGGGGGCGGTTGAGCAGTTCTTC. Amino acid sequence: CASSLQGQGAVEQFF. The chain uses TRBV7-9 and TRBJ2-1; 8 positions agree with TRBD1. J gave up 9 bases and V 2 bases, and 9 bases lay outside the gene matches. Germline loops: CDR1 SEHNR, CDR2 FQNEAQ (reference sequence). The CDR3 is made up of 15 amino acids.

This clonotype was counted at least ten times. The CDR3 reads CSAEAGVASTDTQYF. The CDR3, as DNA: TGCAGCGCGGAGGCGGGAGTGGCCTCCACAGATACGCAGTATTTT. This chain joins TRBV20-1 and TRBJ2-3, with 7 bases aligning to TRBD2. This CDR3 has 15 residues. CDR1 and CDR2 from the germline V gene are DFQATT and SNEGSKA (reference sequence).

The CDR3 coding sequence is TGTGCCAGCAGCTTAGTCGGGGTCGGGGGCACCGGGGAGCTGTTTTTT. Amino acids: CASSLVGVGGTGELFF. The J gene is TRBJ2-2, the V gene TRBV7-2; D may be TRBD2 (6 bases). The ends were cut back, 1 base at V and 4 bases at J, with 13 bases in the middle. CDR3 length: 16 amino acids. The germline V gene has CDR1 SGHTA and CDR2 FQGNSA.

This clonotype was counted only a few times. V is TRBV6-5 and J is TRBJ1-6; 10 nucleotides agree with TRBD1. Germline assignment: CDR1 MNHEY and CDR2 SVGAGI. The CDR3 is 16 amino acids. V lost 0 bases to trimming and J lost 7 bases; unmatched junction nucleotides: 3. The CDR3 loop is CASSYSRTGGNSPLHF. The CDR3 DNA is TGTGCCAGCAGTTACTCAAGGACAGGGGGAAATTCACCCCTCCACTTT.

The chain carries TRBV29-1 and TRBJ2-1; TRBD1 agrees at 10 bases. Trimming at V came to 7 bases and at J to 4 bases, leaving 7 bases not matched to a gene. This CDR3 spans 14 amino acids. Germline-derived CDR1 and CDR2 are SQVTM and ANQGSEA. In nucleotides, the CDR3 is TGCAGCGCCGCCGGGGGACAGGGGTACAATGAGCAGTTCTTC. It codes for CSAAGGQGYNEQFF.